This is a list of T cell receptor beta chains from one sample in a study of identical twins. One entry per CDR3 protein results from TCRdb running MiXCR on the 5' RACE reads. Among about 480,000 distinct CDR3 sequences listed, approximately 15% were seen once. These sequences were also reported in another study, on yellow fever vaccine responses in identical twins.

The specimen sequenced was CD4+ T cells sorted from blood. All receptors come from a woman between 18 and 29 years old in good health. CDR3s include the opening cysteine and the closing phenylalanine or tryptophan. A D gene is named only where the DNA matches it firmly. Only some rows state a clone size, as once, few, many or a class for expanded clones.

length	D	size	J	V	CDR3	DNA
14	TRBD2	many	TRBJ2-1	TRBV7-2	CASSSGLAGGEQFF	TGTGCCAGCAGCTCGGGACTAGCGGGGGGTGAGCAGTTCTTC
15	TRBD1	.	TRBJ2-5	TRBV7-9	CASSAGTGYQETQYF	TGTGCCAGCAGCGCCGGGACAGGGTACCAAGAGACCCAGTACTTC
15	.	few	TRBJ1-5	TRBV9	CASSVEPYSNQPQHF	TGTGCCAGCAGCGTCGAGCCATATAGCAATCAGCCCCAGCATTTT
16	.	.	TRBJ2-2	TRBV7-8	CASRPLTGTDTGELFF	TGTGCCAGCAGACCCTTAACGGGGACGGACACCGGGGAGCTGTTTTTT
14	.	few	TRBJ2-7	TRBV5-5	CASSFRSGSYEQYF	TGTGCCAGCAGCTTCCGTTCAGGCTCCTACGAGCAGTACTTC
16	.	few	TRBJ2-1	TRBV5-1	CASSSIRGSSYNEQFF	TGCGCCAGCAGCTCGATTCGGGGTAGCTCCTACAATGAGCAGTTCTTC
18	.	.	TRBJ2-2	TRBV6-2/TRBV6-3	CASTLVWAREEVTGELFF	TGTGCCAGCACCCTAGTATGGGCTCGAGAGGAGGTGACCGGGGAGCTGTTTTTT
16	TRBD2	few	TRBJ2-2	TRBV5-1	CASSLALAGVTGELFF	TGCGCCAGCAGCTTGGCCCTGGCGGGGGTCACCGGGGAGCTGTTTTTT
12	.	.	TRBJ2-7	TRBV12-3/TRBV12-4	CASMPGMGEQYF	TGTGCCAGCATGCCAGGGATGGGGGAGCAGTACTTC
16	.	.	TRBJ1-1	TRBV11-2	CASSLFGSRMNTEAFF	TGTGCCAGCAGCTTATTTGGATCACGCATGAACACTGAAGCTTTCTTT
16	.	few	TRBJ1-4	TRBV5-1	CASSRGGQGTNEKLFF	TGCGCCAGCAGCCGTGGTGGGCAGGGAACTAATGAAAAACTGTTTTTT
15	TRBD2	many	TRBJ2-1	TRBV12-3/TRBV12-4	CASSPGLDNGNEQFF	TGTGCCAGCAGTCCGGGACTAGATAATGGTAATGAGCAGTTCTTC
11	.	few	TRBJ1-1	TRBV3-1	CASSQEFEAFF	TGTGCCAGCAGCCAGGAGTTTGAAGCTTTCTTT
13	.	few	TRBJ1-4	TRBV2	CASSEDHNEKLFF	TGTGCCAGCAGTGAGGACCATAATGAAAAACTGTTTTTT
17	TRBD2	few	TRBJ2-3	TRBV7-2	CASSLLAGAIITDTQYF	TGTGCCAGCAGCTTACTAGCGGGGGCCATCATCACAGATACGCAGTATTTT
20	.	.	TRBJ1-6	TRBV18	CASSPISLASSSSYNSPLHF	TGTGCCAGCTCACCAATTTCGTTAGCGAGTTCCAGCTCCTATAATTCACCCCTCCACTTT
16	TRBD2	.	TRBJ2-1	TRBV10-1	CASSELGAGGPDEQFF	TGCGCCAGCAGTGAGTTGGGAGCGGGAGGGCCTGATGAGCAGTTCTTC
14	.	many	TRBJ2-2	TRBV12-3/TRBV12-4	CASSLVGGTGELFF	TGTGCCAGCAGCTTAGTTGGGGGCACCGGGGAGCTGTTTTTT
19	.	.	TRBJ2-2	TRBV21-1	CASSTTITGTSVNTGELFF	TGTGCCAGCAGTACGACGATTACCGGGACTAGCGTGAACACCGGGGAGCTGTTTTTT
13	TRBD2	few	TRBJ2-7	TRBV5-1	CASSLGLAFEQYF	TGCGCCAGCAGCTTGGGACTAGCCTTCGAGCAGTACTTC